This T cell receptor (beta chain) was identified during a study of T cells in Graves' hyperthyroidism and ophthalmopathy. Amplification of TCR beta CDR3 regions was performed using RNA transcripts as template. Carried out on the TCR CDR3, a first-round RT-PCR used the HTBI primer set. Using its own MiXCR run on the multiplex PCR reads, TCRdb lists one record per CDR3 protein. Here the sample spans 410,000 or so distinct CDR3 sequences, 14% to 15% being singletons. Many counts were recorded for this clonotype. Used for diagnoses were clinical symptoms, serum thyroxine and TRAb, thyroid ultrasound and orbital computed tomography. The CDR3 loop spans 13 amino acids. Germline CDR1 and CDR2: SQVTM and ANQGSEA. V lost 1 base, J lost 1 base, and 6 bases lay in between.

The receptor was derived from a man aged 18 to 29 with Graves' ophthalmopathy. Sequencing used blood. The rearrangement joins TRBV29-1 to TRBJ2-3, with D possibly matching TRBD1 (6 bases). CDR3 sequence reads: CSVEAGGTDTQYF. CDR3 DNA sequence: TGCAGCGTTGAAGCAGGGGGCACAGATACGCAGTATTTT.